The rows below give T cell receptor beta chains drawn from one sample of a study of T cell responses to AZD1222 COVID-19 vaccine. Measured with immunoSEQ multiplex PCR; TCRdb has only the in-frame clones, and not every one. The sample has over 65,000 clones; 90% to 95% are singletons. Here the sequenced sample was peripheral blood, taken on day 0 of MenACWY control vaccination. The receptor set was obtained from an adult in good health. The CDR3 runs from the conserved cysteine through the conserved F or W. A D gene is named only where the DNA matches it firmly.

TRBD2	TRBV5-1	TRBJ2-5	CASSLPGGQETQYF
TRBD1	TRBV6-2/TRBV6-3	TRBJ1-5	CASSKRTGQGNQPQHF
-	TRBV3-1/TRBV3-2	TRBJ2-1	CASSQVGLATYNEQFF
TRBD2	TRBV5-8	TRBJ2-1	CASSLPAGGLGEQFF
TRBD1	TRBV3-1/TRBV3-2	TRBJ2-2	CASGDRGPGELFF
TRBD1	TRBV6-1	TRBJ1-2	CASSELVVAGGAYGYTF
TRBD2	TRBV20-1	TRBJ2-3	CSASRASGGTDTQYF
-	TRBV28	TRBJ1-5	CASSHPPGTGRPQHF
-	TRBV7-9	TRBJ2-3	CASSLTSGGAGTDTQYF
-	TRBV7-3	TRBJ2-3	CASSSSFTDTQYF
-	TRBV3-1/TRBV3-2	TRBJ1-4	CASSPQLATNEKLFF
-	TRBV25-1	TRBJ1-5	CASPPGWSNQPQHF
-	TRBV5-5	TRBJ1-1	CASSLVGLTTEAFF
-	TRBV7-3	TRBJ1-2	CASSWAPGDYGYTF
-	TRBV2	TRBJ1-4	CASSGGQNEKLFF
-	TRBV19	TRBJ1-1	CASVNTPGLQNTEAFF
-	TRBV6-5	TRBJ2-7	CASSYGREYEQYF
TRBD1	TRBV7-9	TRBJ1-2	CASSTPSGTGSYGYTF
TRBD1	TRBV10-3	TRBJ1-6	CAISADGQENNSPLHF
-	TRBV4-1	TRBJ2-1	CASSQEVPSSGVRDEQFF
-	TRBV6-6	TRBJ1-5	CASSPNGDQPQHF
-	TRBV4-1	TRBJ2-3	CASSQEGQMYF
-	TRBV19	TRBJ1-4	CASTPTGEGEKLFF